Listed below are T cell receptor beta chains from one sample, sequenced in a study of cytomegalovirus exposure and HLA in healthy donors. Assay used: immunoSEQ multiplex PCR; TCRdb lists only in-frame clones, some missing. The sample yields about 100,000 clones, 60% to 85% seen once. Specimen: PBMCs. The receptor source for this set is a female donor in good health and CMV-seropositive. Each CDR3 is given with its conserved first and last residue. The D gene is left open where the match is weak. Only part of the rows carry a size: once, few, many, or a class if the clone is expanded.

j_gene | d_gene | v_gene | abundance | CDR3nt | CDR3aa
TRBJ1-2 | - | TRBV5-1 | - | TGCGCCAGCAGCTTGGATGGAGACTATGGCTACACCTTC | CASSLDGDYGYTF
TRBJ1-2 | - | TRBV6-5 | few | TGTGCCAGCAACAACCCAGGGGATGGCTACACCTTC | CASNNPGDGYTF
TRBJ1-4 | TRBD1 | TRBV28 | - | TGTGCCAGCAGCCGGGACAGGGGATCGGAAAAACTGTTTTTT | CASSRDRGSEKLFF
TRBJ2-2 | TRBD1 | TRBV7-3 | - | TGTGCCAGCAGCTTCTCCGGGACAGGGGGAACCGGGGAGCTGTTTTTT | CASSFSGTGGTGELFF
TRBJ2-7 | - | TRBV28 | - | TGTGCCAGCAGTTTAAACAGGAAGGCCTACGAGCAGTACTTC | CASSLNRKAYEQYF
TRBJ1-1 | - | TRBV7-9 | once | TGTGCCAGCAGCTCAAAGGGAGTTGAAGCTTTCTTT | CASSSKGVEAFF
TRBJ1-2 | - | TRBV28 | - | TGTGCCAGCAGTTTTGGACAGAACTATGGCTACACCTTC | CASSFGQNYGYTF
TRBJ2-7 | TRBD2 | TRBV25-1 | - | TGTGCCAGCAGACAAGCGGGGTACGAGCAGTACTTC | CASRQAGYEQYF
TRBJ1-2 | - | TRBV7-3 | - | TGTGCCAGCAGCCCGGATTCGGGGTATGGCTACACCTTC | CASSPDSGYGYTF
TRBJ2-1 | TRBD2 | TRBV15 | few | TGTGCCACCAGCAGAAGGGGAGGGATCTACAATGAGCAGTTCTTC | CATSRRGGIYNEQFF
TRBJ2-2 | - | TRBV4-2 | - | TGTGCCAGCAGCCAAGTGAAGCGGCGGGACCTTAACACCGGGGAGCTGTTTTTT | CASSQVKRRDLNTGELFF
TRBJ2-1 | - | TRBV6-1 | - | TGTGCCAGCAGTGAATCGACTATCTACAATGAGCAGTTCTTC | CASSESTIYNEQFF
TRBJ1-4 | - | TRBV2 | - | TGTGCCAGTTCAACGCGGGTTACTAATGAAAAACTGTTTTTT | CASSTRVTNEKLFF
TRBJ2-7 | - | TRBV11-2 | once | TGTGCCAGCAGCCCGCGGAGGGGTTCCTACGAGCAGTACTTC | CASSPRRGSYEQYF
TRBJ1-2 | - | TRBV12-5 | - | TGTGCTAGTGACGGTTCCCTGACTGAAAACTATGGCTACACCTTC | CASDGSLTENYGYTF
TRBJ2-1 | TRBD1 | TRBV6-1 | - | TGTGCCAGCAGTCGAAGGACAGGGTCCTACAATGAGCAGTTCTTC | CASSRRTGSYNEQFF
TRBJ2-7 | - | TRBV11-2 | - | TGTGCCAGCAGCCTCCGGACAGCCTCCTACGAGCAGTACTTC | CASSLRTASYEQYF
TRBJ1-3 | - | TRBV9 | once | TGTGCCAGCAGCGTTACTACAGGGTCCCTCTCTGGAAACACCATATATTTT | CASSVTTGSLSGNTIYF
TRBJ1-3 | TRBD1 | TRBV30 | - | TGTGCCTGGAGTGTAGGGGGCGGAAGAGAAGGTGGAAACACCATATATTTT | CAWSVGGGREGGNTIYF
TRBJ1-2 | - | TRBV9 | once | TGTGCCAGCAGGGGGCCAGCTAACTATGGCTACACCTTC | CASRGPANYGYTF
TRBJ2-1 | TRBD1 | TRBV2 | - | TGTGCCGGCACCGATGGGACAGGTTCCTACAATGAGCAGTTCTTC | CAGTDGTGSYNEQFF
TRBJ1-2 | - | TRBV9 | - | TGTGCCAGCAGCGTAGGTCCAGGCTATGGCTACACCTTC | CASSVGPGYGYTF
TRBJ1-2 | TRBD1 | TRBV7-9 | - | TGTGCCAGCAGTACGGACAGGGGATCCTATGGCTACACCTTC | CASSTDRGSYGYTF
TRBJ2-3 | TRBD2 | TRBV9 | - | TGTGCCAGCAGCGTAGGGGCGGATATGATAGCGGGTCGGCATACGCAGTATTTT | CASSVGADMIAGRHTQYF
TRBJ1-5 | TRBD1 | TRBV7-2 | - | TGTGCCAGCAGCCTTCAGGGGGATAGCAATCAGCCCCAGCATTTT | CASSLQGDSNQPQHF
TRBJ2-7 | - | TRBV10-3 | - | TGTGCCATCAGTGACCGGGGATCGGCATACGAGCAGTACTTC | CAISDRGSAYEQYF
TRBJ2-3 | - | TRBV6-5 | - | TGTGCCAGCAGCCAATTCCGGGGGTTTGGAGATACGCAGTATTTT | CASSQFRGFGDTQYF
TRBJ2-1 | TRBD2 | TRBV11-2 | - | TGTGCCAGCAGCTTGCGCGGGGGTTCCTACAATGAGCAGTTCTTC | CASSLRGGSYNEQFF
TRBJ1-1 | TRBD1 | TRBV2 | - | TGTGCCAGCAGGGATCAGGGGGCTTCCGTCGCTGAAGCTTTCTTT | CASRDQGASVAEAFF